A selection of T cell receptor delta chains follows, all from one sample in a study of Vδ1+ human thymocytes. TCRdb re-called the multiplex PCR reads using CATT. The data hold more than 25,000 delta-chain clones, with under 8.5% observed a single time. Sequenced: Vdelta1+ gamma-delta thymocytes from the thymus. All receptors derive from a girl under three years old who had congenital heart surgery. The CDR3 runs from the conserved cysteine through the conserved F or W. The order of the fields is clone size, D gene, V gene, J gene, CDR3 protein, CDR3 DNA. The D gene is left open where the match is weak. Only some rows state a clone size, as once, few, many or a class for expanded clones.

-	TRDD3	TRDV1	TRDJ1	CALGEYPPTLGDTKSKLIF	TGTGCTCTTGGGGAATACCCCCCTACACTGGGGGATACAAAGAGTAAACTCATCTTT
few	TRDD3	TRDV1	TRDJ1	CALGEWKAAFPLHGWGIRVLIF	TGTGCTCTTGGGGAATGGAAGGCCGCGTTTCCCCTGCATGGGTGGGGGATACGGGTGCTCATCTTT
-	-	TRDV1	TRDJ1	CALGEPSGAGSGDKLIF	TGTGCTCTTGGGGAACCCAGTGGCGCGGGATCAGGCGATAAACTCATCTTT
few	-	TRDV1	TRDJ1	CALGEISPALVGGRYTDKLIF	TGTGCTCTTGGGGAAATATCGCCTGCCCTGGTGGGGGGACGGTACACCGATAAACTCATCTTT
-	-	TRDV1	TRDJ1	CALGELKTPRTFYTDKLIF	TGTGCTCTTGGGGAACTAAAGACCCCTAGGACTTTTTACACCGATAAACTCATCTTT
few	-	TRDV1	TRDJ1	CALGELGPSTDKLIF	TGTGCTCTTGGGGAACTAGGACCTTCCACCGATAAACTCATCTTT
-	TRDD3	TRDV1	TRDJ1	CALGELTGDTTKLIF	TGTGCTCTTGGGGAATTAACGGGGGATACGACGAAACTCATCTTT
few	-	TRDV1	TRDJ1	CALGERWGYTDKLIF	TGTGCTCTTGGGGAAAGATGGGGTTACACCGATAAACTCATCTTT
few	TRDD2	TRDV1	TRDJ1	CALGELWPSYPVLGGDKLIF	TGTGCTCTTGGGGAACTTTGGCCTTCCTACCCAGTACTGGGAGGGGATAAACTCATCTTT
-	TRDD3	TRDV1	TRDJ1	CALGEKVDWGISRFSERCTDKLIF	TGTGCTCTTGGGGAAAAGGTGGACTGGGGGATAAGCCGATTCTCAGAGCGGTGCACCGATAAACTCATCTTT
-	-	TRDV1	TRDJ1	CALGERVLTDYTDKLIF	TGTGCTCTTGGGGAACGGGTTTTAACAGATTACACCGATAAACTCATCTTT
-	TRDD3	TRDV1	TRDJ1	CALGELDRLGFWAGGYTDKLIF	TGTGCTCTTGGGGAACTAGATCGACTCGGGTTCTGGGCTGGGGGATACACTGATAAACTCATCTTT
-	TRDD3	TRDV1	TRDJ1	CALGRPRQPVLGVAILDTDKLIF	TGTGCTCTTGGGCGGCCTCGCCAACCTGTACTGGGGGTCGCAATCCTTGACACCGATAAACTCATCTTT
-	TRDD3	TRDV1	TRDJ1	CALGDESAGIKRYTDKLIF	TGTGCTCTTGGGGATGAAAGCGCGGGGATAAAGCGGTACACCGATAAACTCATCTTT
few	TRDD3	TRDV2	TRDJ1	CACDTLGDKKVDKLIF	TGTGCCTGTGACACACTGGGGGATAAGAAGGTCGATAAACTCATCTTT
few	TRDD3	TRDV1	TRDJ1	CALGELSIPRGIPCPYTDKLIF	TGTGCTCTTGGGGAACTATCTATTCCCCGGGGGATACCCTGCCCGTACACCGATAAACTCATCTTT
few	TRDD3	TRDV1	TRDJ1	CALGTPPGGDSRGTDKLIF	TGTGCTCTTGGGACTCCCCCTGGGGGGGATAGTAGGGGGACCGATAAACTCATCTTT
-	-	TRDV1	TRDJ1	CALGEVKALIRGKLIF	TGTGCTCTTGGGGAAGTAAAGGCCCTTATTCGGGGCAAACTCATCTTT
-	TRDD3	TRDV1	TRDJ2	CALGEQGRYWGIWDHLTAQLFF	TGTGCTCTTGGGGAACAAGGCCGGTACTGGGGGATATGGGACCATTTGACAGCACAACTCTTCTTT
few	-	TRDV1	TRDJ1	CALGLYTDKLIF	TGTGCTCTGGGGCTATACACCGATAAACTCATCTTT
-	TRDD3	TRDV1	TRDJ1	CALGDRLPVLGDTPDKLIF	TGTGCTCTTGGGGACAGGCTCCCGGTACTGGGGGATACGCCCGATAAACTCATCTTT
few	-	TRDV1	TRDJ1	CALGDLNYGRRLDAKKLIF	TGTGCTCTTGGGGATCTGAACTACGGAAGACGATTAGACGCTAAGAAACTCATCTTT
few	-	TRDV1	TRDJ1	CALGEGRPSQEGTYTDKLIF	TGTGCTCTTGGGGAAGGAAGGCCTTCGCAAGAGGGTACATACACCGATAAACTCATCTTT
-	TRDD3	TRDV1	TRDJ1	CALGGFPHYYWGFQYTDKLIF	TGTGCTCTTGGGGGGTTCCCCCACTATTACTGGGGATTCCAGTACACCGATAAACTCATCTTT
few	TRDD3	TRDV1	TRDJ1	CALGEHRGYWGSEYTDKLIF	TGTGCTCTTGGGGAGCACAGGGGCTACTGGGGGAGCGAGTACACCGATAAACTCATCTTT
-	TRDD3	TRDV1	TRDJ1	CALGVRYHGVGDTSDKLIF	TGTGCCCTTGGGGTACGGTATCACGGAGTGGGGGATACTTCCGATAAACTCATCTTT
-	TRDD2	TRDV1	TRDJ1	CALGELPRSQQVLYWVGKLIF	TGTGCTCTTGGGGAGCTTCCTAGGTCCCAGCAGGTTTTGTATTGGGTCGGTAAACTCATCTTT
few	TRDD3	TRDV2	TRDJ3	CACVSDACTGGPHSWDTRQMFF	TGTGCCTGTGTCTCCGACGCTTGTACTGGGGGTCCCCACTCCTGGGACACCCGACAGATGTTTTTC
-	-	TRDV1	TRDJ1	CALGELCVGEKTDKLIF	TGTGCTCTTGGGGAACTTTGCGTCGGGGAGAAAACCGATAAACTCATCTTT